This entry describes one TCR beta chain. The target antigen is unknown. This sample stems from a study of OX40 agonist ivuxolimab in advanced cancers. Study-wide results and caveats: With doses of 0.1 to 3.0 mg/kg, CD4+ and CD8+ blood T cells had undergone clonal expansion by week 6.

Some clones are missing from TCRdb's copy, which holds only in-frame ones; the method was immunoSEQ multiplex PCR. Found here are roughly 59,000 clones, 90% to 95% of them singletons; the top ten hold roughly 13%. The CDR3 totals 15 residues. The germline gives CDR1 SGHVS, CDR2 FQNEAQ. The junction had 10 bases not matched to a gene; V was cut back by 1 base and J by 7 bases. The genes are TRBV7-8 and TRBJ2-7, with 7 bases identical to TRBD2. This specimen consisted of CD4+ or CD8+ T cells sorted from blood, obtained in a trial of the OX40 agonist ivuxolimab. This receptor was obtained from an adult with an advanced solid tumor such as melanoma, head and neck, liver or kidney cancer. CDR3 nucleotide sequence: TGTGCCAGCAGCTTAGGATGGGGGAGGGCCGGGGAGCAGTACTTC. Encoded protein: CASSLGWGRAGEQYF.